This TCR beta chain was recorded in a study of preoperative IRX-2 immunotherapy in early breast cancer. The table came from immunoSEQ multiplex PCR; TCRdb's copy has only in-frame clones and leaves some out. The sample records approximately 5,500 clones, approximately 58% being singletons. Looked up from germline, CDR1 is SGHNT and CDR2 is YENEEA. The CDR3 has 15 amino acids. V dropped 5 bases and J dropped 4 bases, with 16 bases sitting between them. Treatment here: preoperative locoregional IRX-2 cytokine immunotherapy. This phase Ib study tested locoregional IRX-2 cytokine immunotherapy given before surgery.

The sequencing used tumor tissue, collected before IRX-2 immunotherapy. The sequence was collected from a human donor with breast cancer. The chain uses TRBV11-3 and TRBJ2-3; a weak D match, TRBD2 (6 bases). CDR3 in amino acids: CASSPRGGVADTQYF. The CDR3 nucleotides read TGTGCCAGCAGCCCCCGAGGAGGGGTGGCAGATACGCAGTATTTT. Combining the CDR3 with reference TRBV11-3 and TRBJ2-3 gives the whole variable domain EAGVVQSPRYKIIEKKQPVAFWCNPISGHNTLYWYLQNLGQGPELLIRYENEEAVDDSQLPKDRFSAERLKGVDSTLKIQPAELGDSAVYLCASSPRGGVADTQYFGPGTRLTVL.